The rows below give T cell receptor beta chains drawn from one sample of a study of blood T cell repertoires in COVID-19. Repertoires were generated with immunoSEQ multiplex PCR, while TCRdb's copy carries only in-frame clones and drops some. The data contain under 300,000 clones, approximately 89% of them singletons. Sequenced sample: peripheral blood. These receptors all stem from a woman aged 40 to 50 who had recovered from COVID-19. Both conserved end residues are part of each CDR3. D genes are given only for firm matches. Size values are once, few and many counts, or a class for expanded clones, and some rows have none.

>TRBD1|-|17|TRBJ2-2|TRBV25-1
TGTGCCAGCAGAGGCCAGACCGGGACAGTCAACACCGGGGAGCTGTTTTTT
CASRGQTGTVNTGELFF
>-|-|16|TRBJ2-3|TRBV24-1
TGTGCCACCAGTGACCCCACTCCGGGGAAAACAGATACGCAGTATTTT
CATSDPTPGKTDTQYF
>-|few|12|TRBJ2-7|TRBV5-1
TGCGCCAGCAGCTCTACAGGGCCCGCGCAGTACTTC
CASSSTGPAQYF
>-|-|14|TRBJ1-2|TRBV5-1
TGCGCCAGCAGCTTAACCCAGGGGTTCTATGGCTACACCTTC
CASSLTQGFYGYTF
>-|once|12|TRBJ2-3|TRBV24-1
TGTGCCACTTCCTCCCCGGTGGATACGCAGTATTTT
CATSSPVDTQYF
>TRBD2|-|17|TRBJ2-5|TRBV15
TGTGCCACCAGCCATCCGATTTTAACTAGCGGCGAAGAGACCCAGTACTTC
CATSHPILTSGEETQYF
>TRBD1|-|14|TRBJ2-5|TRBV5-5
TGTGCCAGCAGCACCGGACAGGGAGTAGAGACCCAGTACTTC
CASSTGQGVETQYF
>-|once|13|TRBJ1-2|TRBV7-2
TGTGCCAGCAGCCCCAGCCCTAGGTTCGGCTACACCTTC
CASSPSPRFGYTF
>TRBD1|-|12|TRBJ1-1|TRBV12-3/TRBV12-4
TGTGCCGGGACAGGAGAGAACACTGAAGCTTTCTTT
CAGTGENTEAFF
>-|-|15|TRBJ2-5|TRBV28
TGTGCCAGCAGTTTGCCCCCAGAGCGGGAAGAGACCCAGTACTTC
CASSLPPEREETQYF
>TRBD1|-|13|TRBJ1-2|TRBV7-2
TGTGCCAGCAGCACCCGGACAGGGGGAGGCTACACCTTC
CASSTRTGGGYTF
>-|once|13|TRBJ2-2|TRBV10-2
TGCGCCAGCACCCTAGGCTACACCGGGGAGCTGTTTTTT
CASTLGYTGELFF
>TRBD1|-|14|TRBJ1-4|TRBV5-1
TGCGCCAGCAGCTCCAGGGGGCGGAACGAAAAACTGTTTTTT
CASSSRGRNEKLFF
>TRBD1|once|13|TRBJ1-2|TRBV7-9
TGTGCCAGCAGCCCGGGACAGGGGGGTGGCTACACCTTC
CASSPGQGGGYTF
>TRBD1|-|16|TRBJ1-2|TRBV10-1
TGCGCCAGCAGTGAACTACAGGGGGCTGAAGTCTATGGCTACACCTTC
CASSELQGAEVYGYTF
>TRBD2|-|16|TRBJ2-2|TRBV6-1
TGTGCCAGCAGTGAACCGGGGGGGCGAGTCACCGGGGAGCTGTTTTTT
CASSEPGGRVTGELFF
>TRBD1|-|15|TRBJ2-7|TRBV5-4
TGTGCCAGCAGCGGGGGACAGGGGGCTTTTTACGAGCAGTACTTC
CASSGGQGAFYEQYF
>-|-|15|TRBJ1-2|TRBV18
TGTGCCAGCTCACCACTAACGGGGGAGGTACGGGGCTACACCTTC
CASSPLTGEVRGYTF